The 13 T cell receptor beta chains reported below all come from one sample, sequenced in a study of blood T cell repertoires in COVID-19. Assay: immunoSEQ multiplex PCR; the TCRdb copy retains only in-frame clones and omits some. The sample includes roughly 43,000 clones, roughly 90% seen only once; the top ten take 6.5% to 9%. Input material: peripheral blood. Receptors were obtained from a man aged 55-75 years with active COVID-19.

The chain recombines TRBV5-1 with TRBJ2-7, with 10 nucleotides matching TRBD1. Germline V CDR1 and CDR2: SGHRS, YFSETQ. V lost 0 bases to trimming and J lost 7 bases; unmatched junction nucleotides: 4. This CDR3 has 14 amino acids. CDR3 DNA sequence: TGCGCCAGCAGCTTGGGACAGGGGGCGCTTGAGCAGTACTTC. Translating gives CASSLGQGALEQYF.

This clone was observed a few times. The CDR3 DNA reads TGTGCCAGCAGTTTAACAGCGGGAGCCGAGACCCAGTACTTC. Amino acid sequence: CASSLTAGAETQYF. The chain couples TRBV7-9 to TRBJ2-5; 8 bases are shared with TRBD2. With V trimmed by 6 bases and J by 5 bases, 8 bases remained unmatched. This CDR3 comprises 14 residues. CDR1 is SEHNR and CDR2 is FQNEAQ in the germline V gene (reference sequence).

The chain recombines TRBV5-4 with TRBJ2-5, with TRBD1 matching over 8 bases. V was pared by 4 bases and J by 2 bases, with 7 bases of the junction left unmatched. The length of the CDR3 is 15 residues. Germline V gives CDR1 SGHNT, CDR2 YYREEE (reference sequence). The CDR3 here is CASSPSGTGQETQYF. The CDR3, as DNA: TGTGCCAGCAGCCCTTCCGGGACAGGACAAGAGACCCAGTACTTC. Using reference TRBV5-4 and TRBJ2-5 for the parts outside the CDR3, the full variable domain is ETGVTQSPTHLIKTRGQQVTLRCSSQSGHNTVSWYQQALGQGPQFIFQYYREEENGRGNFPPRFSGLQFPNYSSELNVNALELDDSALYLCASSPSGTGQETQYFGPGTRLLVL.

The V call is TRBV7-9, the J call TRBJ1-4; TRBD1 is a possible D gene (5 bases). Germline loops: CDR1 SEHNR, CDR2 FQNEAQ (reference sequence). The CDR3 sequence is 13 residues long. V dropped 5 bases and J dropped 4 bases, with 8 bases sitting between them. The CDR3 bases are TGTGCCAGCAGCAAGGGGTTTAATGAAAAACTGTTTTTT. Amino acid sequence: CASSKGFNEKLFF. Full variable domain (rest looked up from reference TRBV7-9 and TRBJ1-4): DTGVSQNPRHKITKRGQNVTFRCDPISEHNRLYWYRQTLGQGPEFLTYFQNEAQLEKSRLLSDRFSAERPKGSFSTLEIQRTEQGDSAMYLCASSKGFNEKLFFGSGTQLSVL.

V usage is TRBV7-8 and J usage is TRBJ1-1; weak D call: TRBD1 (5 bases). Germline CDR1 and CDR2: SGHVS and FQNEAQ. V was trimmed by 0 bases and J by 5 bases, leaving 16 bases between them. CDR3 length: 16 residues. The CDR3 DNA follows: TGTGCCAGCAGCTTAGCGGGCATTACGGGGGGGACTGAAGCTTTCTTT. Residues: CASSLAGITGGTEAFF.

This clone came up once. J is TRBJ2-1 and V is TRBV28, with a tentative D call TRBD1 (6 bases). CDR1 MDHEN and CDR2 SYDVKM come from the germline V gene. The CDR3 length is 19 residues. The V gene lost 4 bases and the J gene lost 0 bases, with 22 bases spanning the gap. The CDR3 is CASSSAFYFGGYSYNEQFF. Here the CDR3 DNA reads TGTGCCAGCAGTTCCGCCTTTTATTTTGGGGGCTACTCCTACAATGAGCAGTTCTTC.

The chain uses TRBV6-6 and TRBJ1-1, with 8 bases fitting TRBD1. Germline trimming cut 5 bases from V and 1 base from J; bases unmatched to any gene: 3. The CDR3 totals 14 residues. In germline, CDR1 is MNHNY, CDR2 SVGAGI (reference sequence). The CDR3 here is CASSQGTGNTEAFF. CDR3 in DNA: TGTGCCAGCAGTCAGGGGACAGGGAACACTGAAGCTTTCTTT.

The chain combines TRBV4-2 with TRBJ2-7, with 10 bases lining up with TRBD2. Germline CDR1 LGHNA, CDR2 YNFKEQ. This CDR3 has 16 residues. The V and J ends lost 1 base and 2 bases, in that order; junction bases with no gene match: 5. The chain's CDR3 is CASSQGTGTSAYEQYF. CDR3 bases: TGTGCCAGCAGCCAAGGGACCGGGACTAGCGCCTACGAGCAGTACTTC.

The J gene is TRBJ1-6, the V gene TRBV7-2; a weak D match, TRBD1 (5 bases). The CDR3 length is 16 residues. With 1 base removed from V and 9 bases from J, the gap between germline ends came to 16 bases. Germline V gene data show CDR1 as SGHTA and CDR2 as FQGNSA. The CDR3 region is CASSLGGQVTGSPLHF. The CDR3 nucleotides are TGTGCCAGCAGCTTAGGCGGACAAGTTACCGGTTCACCCCTCCACTTT.

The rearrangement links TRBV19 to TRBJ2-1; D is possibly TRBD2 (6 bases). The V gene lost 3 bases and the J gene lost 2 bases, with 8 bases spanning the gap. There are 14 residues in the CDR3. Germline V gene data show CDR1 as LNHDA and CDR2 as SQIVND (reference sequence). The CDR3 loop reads CASSIRETYNEQFF. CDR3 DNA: TGTGCCAGTAGTATCCGGGAGACCTACAATGAGCAGTTCTTC.

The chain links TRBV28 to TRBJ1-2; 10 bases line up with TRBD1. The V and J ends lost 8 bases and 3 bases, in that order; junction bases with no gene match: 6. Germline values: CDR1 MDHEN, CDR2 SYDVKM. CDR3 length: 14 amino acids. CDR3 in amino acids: CASRPGTGDYGYTF. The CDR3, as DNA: TGTGCCAGCCGCCCGGGGACAGGGGACTATGGCTACACCTTC.

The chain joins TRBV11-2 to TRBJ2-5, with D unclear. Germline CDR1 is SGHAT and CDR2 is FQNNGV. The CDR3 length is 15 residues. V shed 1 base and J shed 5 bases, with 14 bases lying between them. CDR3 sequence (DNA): TGTGCCAGCAGCTTAGCAAGCCGCGACTGGGAGACCCAGTACTTC. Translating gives CASSLASRDWETQYF.

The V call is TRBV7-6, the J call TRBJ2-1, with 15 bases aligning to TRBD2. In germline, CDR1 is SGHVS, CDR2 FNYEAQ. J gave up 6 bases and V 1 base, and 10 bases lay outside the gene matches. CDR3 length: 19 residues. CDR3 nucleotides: TGTGCCAGCAGCTTAGTCGGACTAGCGGGAGGGGCGGTAGGCAATGAGCAGTTCTTC. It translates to CASSLVGLAGGAVGNEQFF.